This TCR beta chain is drawn from a study of CD8+ T cells in alopecia areata. Documented treatment: oral pan-JAK inhibitor, 5-10 mg twice daily. It was from alopecia areata patients that lesional scalp punch biopsies and peripheral blood were collected. Comments on this clone: Its antigen is unknown.

Notes on the study in general: It was observed that many expanded lesional clones persisted in scalp and blood during tofacitinib.

Investigators isolated RNA and reverse transcribed it into cDNA to act as the sequencing template. Profiled with immunoSEQ multiplex PCR; TCRdb holds only in-frame clones, not every one. The table has roughly 220,000 clones, over 60% seen once. This CDR3 spans 12 amino acids. J lost 15 bases, V lost 0 bases, and 5 bases had no gene match. Germline V gene sequence: CDR1 LNHNV, CDR2 YYDKDF (reference sequence). This material consisted of CD4+ T cells sorted from blood, taken between weeks 43 and 45, from a patient treated with tofacitinib. The source of this sequence is a human donor with alopecia areata. The chain is built from TRBV15 and TRBJ2-1; 7 positions match TRBD1. This chain's CDR3 is CATSRDRDSRFF. The CDR3 DNA sequence: TGTGCCACCAGCAGAGATCGGGACAGTAGGTTCTTC.